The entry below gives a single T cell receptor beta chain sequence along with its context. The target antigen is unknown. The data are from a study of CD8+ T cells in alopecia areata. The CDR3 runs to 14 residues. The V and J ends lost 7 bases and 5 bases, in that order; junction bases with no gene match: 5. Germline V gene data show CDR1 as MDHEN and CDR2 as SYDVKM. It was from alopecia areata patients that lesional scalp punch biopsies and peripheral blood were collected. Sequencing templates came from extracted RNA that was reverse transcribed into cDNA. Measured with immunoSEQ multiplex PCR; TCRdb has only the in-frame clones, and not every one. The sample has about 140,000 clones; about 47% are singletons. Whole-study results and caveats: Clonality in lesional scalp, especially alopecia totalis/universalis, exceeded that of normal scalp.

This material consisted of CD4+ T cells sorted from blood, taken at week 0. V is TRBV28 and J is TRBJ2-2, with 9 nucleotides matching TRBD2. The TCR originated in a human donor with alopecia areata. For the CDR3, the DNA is TGTGCCAGCATTAGCGGGAGTAATACCGGGGAGCTGTTTTTT. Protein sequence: CASISGSNTGELFF.